The 15 T cell receptor beta chains below were found in one sample sequenced in a study of blood T cell repertoires in COVID-19. Profiled with immunoSEQ multiplex PCR; TCRdb holds only in-frame clones, not every one. The repertoire holds about 140,000 clones, with 65% to 90% as singletons. Source material: peripheral blood. Every receptor here comes from a man between 60 and 75 years old with active or convalescent COVID-19.

The chain is built from TRBV6-5 and TRBJ1-5, with 7 bases aligning to TRBD1. Unmatched junction bases numbered 6, after V lost 6 bases and J lost 4 bases. This CDR3 spans 14 amino acids. Germline V gene sequence: CDR1 MNHEY, CDR2 SVGAGI. In DNA, the CDR3 is TGTGCCAGCAGCACCACAGGGGCTAATCAGCCCCAGCATTTT. It encodes CASSTTGANQPQHF.

V and J are TRBV18 and TRBJ1-2; D uncertain. The CDR3 extends over 14 amino acids. V shed 2 bases and J shed 4 bases, with 11 bases lying between them. Per germline, CDR1 KGHSH and CDR2 LQKENI. CDR3 loop: CASSPTQERYGYTF. In DNA form, the CDR3 reads TGTGCCAGCTCACCAACCCAGGAACGCTATGGCTACACCTTC. Combining the CDR3 with reference TRBV18 and TRBJ1-2 gives the whole variable domain NAGVMQNPRHLVRRRGQEARLRCSPMKGHSHVYWYRQLPEEGLKFMVYLQKENIIDESGMPKERFSAEFPKEGPSILRIQQVVRGDSAAYFCASSPTQERYGYTFGSGTRLTVV.

This chain uses TRBV9 with TRBJ1-1; D gene uncertain. The germline V and J ends were trimmed by 0 bases and 3 bases, with 6 bases remaining between them. CDR1 and CDR2 (germline): SGDLS, YYNGEE. The CDR3 consists of 13 residues. The CDR3 region has the DNA TGTGCCAGCAGCGTAGCTCTTTACACTGAAGCTTTCTTT. This sequence encodes CASSVALYTEAFF.

This clone was picked up a small number of times. The chain joins TRBV7-2 to TRBJ1-2, with D hard to call. Germline V gives CDR1 SGHTA, CDR2 FQGNSA. The CDR3 length is 17 residues. The V end was cut by 3 bases, the J end by 4 bases, with 21 bases between. In DNA form, the CDR3 reads TGTGCCAGCAGCTTCCGGGGAGGCCGACCGGCTACCTATGGCTACACCTTC. Encoded protein: CASSFRGGRPATYGYTF.

The chain carries TRBV5-4 and TRBJ2-1; D possibly corresponds to TRBD2 (5 bases). CDR3 length: 13 residues. The V and J ends lost 4 bases and 8 bases respectively, with 13 bases between them. Germline V gene data show CDR1 as SGHNT and CDR2 as YYREEE (reference sequence). In nucleotides, the CDR3 is TGTGCCAGCAGCCGCGGAGGCTCGGATGAGCAGTTCTTC. Translation: CASSRGGSDEQFF. Full variable domain (remainder filled in from reference TRBV5-4 and TRBJ2-1): ETGVTQSPTHLIKTRGQQVTLRCSSQSGHNTVSWYQQALGQGPQFIFQYYREEENGRGNFPPRFSGLQFPNYSSELNVNALELDDSALYLCASSRGGSDEQFFGPGTRLTVL.

This clone is a singleton in its sample. The chain joins TRBV14 to TRBJ2-1, with 7 bases fitting TRBD2. The CDR3 is 16 residues long. Germline V lookup: CDR1 SGHDN, CDR2 FVKESK. The junction had 15 bases not matched to a gene; V was cut back by 4 bases and J by 9 bases. In DNA, the CDR3 is TGTGCCAGCAGCCCAAGAACACTAGCGCATGGGGGTGAGCAGTTCTTC. Its protein is CASSPRTLAHGGEQFF.

The rearrangement links TRBV6-5 to TRBJ1-1, with 7 bases that match TRBD1. Trimming at V came to 6 bases and at J to 10 bases, leaving 14 bases not matched to a gene. CDR1 and CDR2 from the germline V gene are MNHEY and SVGAGI. The CDR3 consists of 14 residues. CDR3 sequence: CASSPRQGLVGAFF. The CDR3 region has the DNA TGTGCCAGCAGCCCCAGACAGGGACTGGTTGGAGCTTTCTTT.

V is TRBV11-3 and J is TRBJ1-6; no firm D call. This CDR3 region has 14 residues. The germline V and J ends were trimmed by 2 bases and 5 bases, with 7 bases remaining between them. Germline CDR1 reads SGHNT; CDR2 reads YENEEA. In nucleotides, the CDR3 is TGTGCCAGCAGCTTATCTACCAATAATTCACCCCTCCACTTT. This encodes CASSLSTNNSPLHF.

The chain couples TRBV12-3 or TRBV12-4 to TRBJ2-7; TRBD1 agrees at 8 bases. With 4 bases clipped from V and 6 bases from J, the junction kept 5 bases outside the gene matches. The CDR3 consists of 13 residues. The CDR3 nucleotides read TGTGCCAGCAGTTCCCAGGGGGCCGTCGAGCAGTACGTC. Translating gives CASSSQGAVEQYV.

There are a few counts of this clone. The chain is built from TRBV6-5 and TRBJ1-4; D may be TRBD1 (5 bases). The CDR3 has 15 residues. V lost 6 bases and J lost 7, with 18 bases in between. Germline CDR1 is MNHEY and CDR2 is SVGAGI. The CDR3 DNA reads TGTGCCAGCAGCCGAAACAGGTGGATAGGTGAAAAACTGTTTTTT. Protein product: CASSRNRWIGEKLFF.

This clone has more than one count but fewer than ten. The chain couples TRBV9 to TRBJ2-4, with 9 bases aligning to TRBD1. Germline CDR1 is SGDLS and CDR2 is YYNGEE. J lost 3 bases, V lost 4 bases, and 8 bases had no gene match. The CDR3 consists of 16 residues. The CDR3 is CASSPTGQGYKNIQYF. The CDR3 region has the DNA TGTGCCAGCAGCCCGACGGGACAGGGATACAAAAACATTCAGTACTTC.

V usage is TRBV6-5 and J usage is TRBJ2-7; D not resolved. Germline V CDR1 and CDR2: MNHEY, SVGAGI. V shed 6 bases and J shed 1 base, with 10 bases lying between them. The CDR3 loop spans 13 amino acids. This chain's CDR3 is CASSAISSYEQYV. In nucleotides, the CDR3 is TGTGCCAGCAGCGCTATATCTTCCTACGAGCAGTACGTC.

The CDR3 DNA follows: TGTGCCAGCAGTACAGGGACGGGATTAGCGGGGGGGGTACGCAATGAGCAGTTCTTC. This gives the protein CASSTGTGLAGGVRNEQFF. V is TRBV28 and J is TRBJ2-1, with 11 bases fitting TRBD2. CDR3 length: 19 amino acids. Germline assignment: CDR1 MDHEN and CDR2 SYDVKM. The trim removed 5 bases at V and 6 bases at J, leaving 18 bases unmatched.

V gene TRBV18 combines with J gene TRBJ1-1, with 8 bases identical to TRBD1. The V segment lost 3 bases and the J segment 1 base; nucleotides outside the gene matches: 7. The V gene's germline CDR1 is KGHSH and CDR2 LQKENI. The length of the CDR3 is 16 residues. Here the CDR3 reads CASSPFSGQGNTEAFF. In DNA form, the CDR3 reads TGTGCCAGCTCACCGTTCTCAGGACAGGGGAACACTGAAGCTTTCTTT.

The J gene is TRBJ1-1, the V gene TRBV7-9; TRBD1 aligns across 11 bases. The CDR3 length is 15 residues. V trimming: 2 bases; J trimming: 5 bases; junction bases outside the gene matches: 4. Germline assignment: CDR1 SEHNR and CDR2 FQNEAQ (reference sequence). CDR3 in DNA: TGTGCCAGCAGCTTAAGGACAGGGGGCCCAACTGAAGCTTTCTTT. As protein: CASSLRTGGPTEAFF.